This is a list of T cell receptor beta chains from one sample in a study of T cells in Graves' hyperthyroidism and ophthalmopathy. MiXCR, applied by TCRdb to the multiplex PCR reads, yields one record per CDR3 protein. The repertoire includes around 540,000 distinct CDR3 sequences, roughly 50% of them detected once, and about 7.9% sits in the top ten. The material sequenced was peripheral blood or thyroid tissue (not recorded which). The receptors shown here come from a woman under 30 with Graves' hyperthyroidism. Both conserved end residues are part of each CDR3. Fields, in order: CDR3 length, clone size, V gene, J gene, D gene, CDR3 DNA, CDR3 protein. D genes are given only for firm matches. The size of a clone is reported for some rows only, either as once, few or many, or as a class for expanded clones.

>15|few|TRBV19|TRBJ1-1|NA
TGTGCCAGTAGTTCCGCATACCTGAAATGGAATGAAGCTTTCTTT
CASSSAYLKWNEAFF
>13|NA|TRBV2|TRBJ1-2|TRBD1
TGTGCCAGCGAGGACAGGGGAGGCTATGGCTACACCTTC
CASEDRGGYGYTF
>14|NA|TRBV7-9|TRBJ2-5|TRBD2
TGTGCCAGCTCTATTGGACTAGCCCAAGAGACCCAGTACTTC
CASSIGLAQETQYF
>16|NA|TRBV15|TRBJ1-1|TRBD1
TGTGCCACCAGCAGAGAAGACAGGGGGATGAACACTGAAGCTTTCTTT
CATSREDRGMNTEAFF
>13|few|TRBV7-9|TRBJ1-6|NA
TGTGCCAGCAGCCTCCGTTTAAATTCACCCCTCCACTTT
CASSLRLNSPLHF
>14|NA|TRBV25-1|TRBJ1-6|NA
TGTGCCAGCAGCGAGGTGGGGGCAACTTCACCCCTCCACTTT
CASSEVGATSPLHF
>16|NA|TRBV19|TRBJ1-2|NA
TGTGCCAGTAGTACCGGGGACCTTCTTAGGTACTATGGCTACACCTTC
CASSTGDLLRYYGYTF
>14|NA|TRBV5-1|TRBJ2-5|NA
TGCGCCAGCACCCCCTGGGAGGCACAAGAGACCCAGTACTTC
CASTPWEAQETQYF
>16|many|TRBV25-1|TRBJ1-6|NA
TGTGCCAGCCAACTCCCCGGTCCGATCTATAATTCACCCCTCCACTTT
CASQLPGPIYNSPLHF
>12|NA|TRBV29-1|TRBJ1-2|NA
TGCAGGGGAGACCTCTGGTACTATGGCTACACCTTC
CRGDLWYYGYTF
>14|NA|TRBV7-2|TRBJ2-7|TRBD1
TGTGCCAGCAGCTTACGGACAGGGTTTTACGAGCAGTACTTC
CASSLRTGFYEQYF
>15|NA|TRBV4-3|TRBJ1-5|NA
TGCGCCAGCAGCCAACAACCCAGGGGCGAACAGCCCCAGCATTTT
CASSQQPRGEQPQHF
>12|few|TRBV29-1|TRBJ2-7|NA
TGCGCCAGCAGCCAAGATCCGCACGAGCAGTACTTC
CASSQDPHEQYF
>12|NA|TRBV20-1|TRBJ2-5|NA
TGCAGTGCTAGAGCCGGGCTAGAGACCCAGTACTTC
CSARAGLETQYF
>13|NA|TRBV7-3|TRBJ2-2|NA
TGCGCCAGCAGGGAACCGGATCGGGGGGAGCTGTTTTTT
CASREPDRGELFF
>13|NA|TRBV29-1|TRBJ2-6|NA
TGCAGCGTTCATATCTCTGGGGCCAACGTCCTGACTTTC
CSVHISGANVLTF
>15|NA|TRBV20-1|TRBJ1-5|TRBD1
TGCAGTGCTAGCCTCCGGGACAGGGGTGATCAGCCCCAGCATTTT
CSASLRDRGDQPQHF
>13|many|TRBV7-9|TRBJ2-5|NA
TGTGCCAGCAGCTTAGGGGGCCAAGAGACCCAGTACTTC
CASSLGGQETQYF
>13|many|TRBV2|TRBJ2-7|TRBD1
TGTGCCAACAAGAGGGACAGGTACTACGAGCAGTACTTC
CANKRDRYYEQYF
>14|many|TRBV6-5|TRBJ2-5|TRBD1
TGTGCCAGCAGTTACTCGACGACAGGGGATTCCCAGTACTTC
CASSYSTTGDSQYF
>14|NA|TRBV20-1|TRBJ2-7|TRBD1
TGCAGTGCTAGCCAGGGGGATGGATCGTACGAGCAGTACTTC
CSASQGDGSYEQYF
>16|NA|TRBV29-1|TRBJ2-2|TRBD2
TGCAGCGTGAGTGGGCTAGCGGGAGAGGGCACCGGGGAGCTGTTTTTT
CSVSGLAGEGTGELFF
>13|NA|TRBV5-5|TRBJ1-1|NA
TGCGCCAGCAGCCAACGGGGGCACACTGAAGCTTTCTTT
CASSQRGHTEAFF
>16|NA|TRBV7-9|TRBJ2-7|TRBD1
TGTGCCAGCAGCTTGAGTCTGGACAGGCTATCCTACGAGCAGTACTTC
CASSLSLDRLSYEQYF
>16|NA|TRBV7-2|TRBJ2-5|NA
TGTGCCAGCACCCCGATCGGGGTCCGATTCGGAGAGACCCAGTACTTC
CASTPIGVRFGETQYF
>13|few|TRBV19|TRBJ1-5|NA
TGTGCCAGTACCGACAGGTTTAATCAGCCCCAGCATTTT
CASTDRFNQPQHF
>13|NA|TRBV10-2|TRBJ2-3|NA
TGCGCCAGCAAACTGACTAGCACAGATACGCAGTATTTT
CASKLTSTDTQYF
>15|NA|TRBV10-3|TRBJ1-4|TRBD1
TGTGCCATCAGTGACGGGACAGGGGTTAATGAAAAACTGTTTTTT
CAISDGTGVNEKLFF
>15|few|TRBV9|TRBJ2-7|TRBD2
TGTGCCAGCAGCGGACTAGCGGGAAACAACTACGAGCAGTACTTC
CASSGLAGNNYEQYF
>15|NA|TRBV10-3|TRBJ2-5|TRBD1
TGTGCCATCAGCATCCATTGGACAGGCCAAGAGACCCAGTACTTC
CAISIHWTGQETQYF
>19|NA|TRBV2|TRBJ2-1|TRBD1
TGTGCCAGCAGTGAAGCGACAGGGGGCTTTTTTAGCTCCTACAATGAGCAGTTCTTC
CASSEATGGFFSSYNEQFF
>14|NA|TRBV24-1|TRBJ2-2|NA
TGTGCCACCAGTCCACAAACGGACACCGGGGAGCTGTTTTTT
CATSPQTDTGELFF
>13|NA|TRBV25-1|TRBJ1-2|TRBD1
TGTGCCAGCTCACCACAGGGGAGCGGTGGCTACACCTTC
CASSPQGSGGYTF
>15|NA|TRBV7-9|TRBJ2-5|TRBD1
TGCGCCAGCAGCCAAGGACAGGGTCCGGCTGAGACCCAGTACTTC
CASSQGQGPAETQYF
>18|few|TRBV10-3|TRBJ2-7|NA
TGTGCCATCAGTGAGTCTTCGGGTAAGCGGGCGAGCTCCTACGAGCAGTACTTC
CAISESSGKRASSYEQYF
>14|NA|TRBV7-8|TRBJ1-1|TRBD1
TGTGCCAGCAGCGTAGAAGGGGACAGGTATGAAGCTTTCTTT
CASSVEGDRYEAFF
>15|many|TRBV12-3/TRBV12-4|TRBJ1-2|TRBD1
TGTGCCAGCAGTGGACAGGGTCTTTTTATGGATGGCTACACCTTC
CASSGQGLFMDGYTF
>12|few|TRBV6-5|TRBJ1-2|NA
TGTGCCAGCAGTTACTCCCCAGGGAGGTACACCTTC
CASSYSPGRYTF
>11|many|TRBV7-2|TRBJ1-2|NA
TGTGCCACGCGGGAGTTCCGAGGCTACACCTTC
CATREFRGYTF
>15|NA|TRBV20-1|TRBJ1-5|NA
TGCAGTGCTAGCGGGCCGGGGTATAGCAATCAGCCCCAGCATTTT
CSASGPGYSNQPQHF
>11|many|TRBV2|TRBJ1-4|NA
TGTGCCATAGGAGTACCTGAAAAACTGTTTTTT
CAIGVPEKLFF
>15|many|TRBV5-5|TRBJ1-2|NA
TGTGCCAGCAGGGGTTTGGAGCCGAGGGACTATGGCTACACCTTC
CASRGLEPRDYGYTF
>12|many|TRBV7-3|TRBJ2-5|NA
TGTGCCAGCAGCCGGGGGGCAGGGACCCAGTACTTC
CASSRGAGTQYF